These T cell receptor beta chains were read from a single sample in a study of vaccination and CD4 T cells after COVID-19. TCRdb used MiXCR to reprocess the PCR reads, holding one entry per CDR3 protein. Among some 15,000 distinct CDR3 sequences, 66% were seen once, and the ten largest hold about 1.1%. Sequenced here: CD4+ T cells from blood, sampled after SARS-CoV-2 vaccination. The receptor set was obtained from a human donor who had recovered from COVID-19. The CDR3 runs from the conserved cysteine through the conserved F or W. Expanded clones are given a class, and other clones once, few, many or no size at all.

v_call: TRBV5-4; clone_size: NA; j_call: TRBJ1-2; cdr3_aa: CASSLGGHLNYGYTF
v_call: TRBV7-6; clone_size: NA; j_call: TRBJ2-5; cdr3_aa: CASSLRLAGETQYF
v_call: TRBV6-1; clone_size: NA; j_call: TRBJ1-1; cdr3_aa: CASRNHRTGGRALPGTEAFF
v_call: TRBV6-1; clone_size: NA; j_call: TRBJ2-7; cdr3_aa: CASSRTAAPYEQYF
v_call: TRBV7-9; clone_size: once; j_call: TRBJ2-4; cdr3_aa: CASSLVKNIQYF
v_call: TRBV2; clone_size: NA; j_call: TRBJ2-1; cdr3_aa: CASSDRRGNEQFF
v_call: TRBV7-2; clone_size: NA; j_call: TRBJ2-1; cdr3_aa: CASSLHGPTAGYNEQFF
v_call: TRBV24-1; clone_size: NA; j_call: TRBJ2-7; cdr3_aa: CATSDFGGRMQYF
v_call: TRBV24-1; clone_size: NA; j_call: TRBJ1-5; cdr3_aa: CATSDHGRSNQPQHF
v_call: TRBV7-6; clone_size: NA; j_call: TRBJ2-5; cdr3_aa: CASSLYRSNQETQYF
v_call: TRBV6-1; clone_size: NA; j_call: TRBJ1-2; cdr3_aa: CASRMDRDSNYGYTF
v_call: TRBV4-2; clone_size: NA; j_call: TRBJ2-5; cdr3_aa: CASSQDGTTQETQYF
v_call: TRBV10-3; clone_size: few; j_call: TRBJ2-5; cdr3_aa: CATAPDRQQETQYF
v_call: TRBV6-5; clone_size: medium-sized; j_call: TRBJ2-7; cdr3_aa: CASSYASSYGQYF
v_call: TRBV12-3/TRBV12-4; clone_size: once; j_call: TRBJ2-3; cdr3_aa: CASSFDFTDTQYF
v_call: TRBV6-2/TRBV6-3; clone_size: once; j_call: TRBJ2-7; cdr3_aa: CASSYVFERLSYEQYF
v_call: TRBV27; clone_size: NA; j_call: TRBJ2-2; cdr3_aa: CARRLAVSNTGELFF
v_call: TRBV7-9; clone_size: NA; j_call: TRBJ2-1; cdr3_aa: CASSLSIHEQFF
v_call: TRBV5-4; clone_size: NA; j_call: TRBJ1-3; cdr3_aa: CASSTGQGGRNTIYF
v_call: TRBV24-1; clone_size: NA; j_call: TRBJ1-4; cdr3_aa: CATSDTQGANEKLFF
v_call: TRBV6-1; clone_size: NA; j_call: TRBJ2-7; cdr3_aa: CASSTDSYEQYF
v_call: TRBV7-9; clone_size: NA; j_call: TRBJ2-3; cdr3_aa: CASSFSRSTDTQYF
v_call: TRBV27; clone_size: NA; j_call: TRBJ2-7; cdr3_aa: CASSLGTGGLQSSYEQYF
v_call: TRBV24-1; clone_size: NA; j_call: TRBJ2-1; cdr3_aa: CATSDRTSGNEQFF
v_call: TRBV10-2; clone_size: once; j_call: TRBJ1-5; cdr3_aa: CASSERMGNQPQHF
v_call: TRBV24-1; clone_size: NA; j_call: TRBJ2-2; cdr3_aa: CATSDPNGLASNTGELFF
v_call: TRBV30; clone_size: NA; j_call: TRBJ1-2; cdr3_aa: CAWAGTGHPRGYGYTF
v_call: TRBV20-1; clone_size: NA; j_call: TRBJ1-2; cdr3_aa: CSAREGGGQGANYGYTF
v_call: TRBV6-1; clone_size: NA; j_call: TRBJ2-7; cdr3_aa: CASSGTGSYEQYF
v_call: TRBV20-1; clone_size: few; j_call: TRBJ1-1; cdr3_aa: CSVRARREAFF
v_call: TRBV28; clone_size: once; j_call: TRBJ2-7; cdr3_aa: CASSSASRPYEQYF
v_call: TRBV10-3; clone_size: once; j_call: TRBJ2-3; cdr3_aa: CAIKGLGSTDTQYF
v_call: TRBV25-1; clone_size: NA; j_call: TRBJ1-6; cdr3_aa: CASSDSATGPSPLHF
v_call: TRBV4-1; clone_size: few; j_call: TRBJ1-5; cdr3_aa: CASRLGHPGNQPQHF
v_call: TRBV6-1; clone_size: NA; j_call: TRBJ2-4; cdr3_aa: CASSPGPNIQYF
v_call: TRBV6-5; clone_size: few; j_call: TRBJ1-1; cdr3_aa: CASSYGRDPEAFF
v_call: TRBV7-2; clone_size: NA; j_call: TRBJ2-7; cdr3_aa: CASSQSAGTLLPRYEQYF